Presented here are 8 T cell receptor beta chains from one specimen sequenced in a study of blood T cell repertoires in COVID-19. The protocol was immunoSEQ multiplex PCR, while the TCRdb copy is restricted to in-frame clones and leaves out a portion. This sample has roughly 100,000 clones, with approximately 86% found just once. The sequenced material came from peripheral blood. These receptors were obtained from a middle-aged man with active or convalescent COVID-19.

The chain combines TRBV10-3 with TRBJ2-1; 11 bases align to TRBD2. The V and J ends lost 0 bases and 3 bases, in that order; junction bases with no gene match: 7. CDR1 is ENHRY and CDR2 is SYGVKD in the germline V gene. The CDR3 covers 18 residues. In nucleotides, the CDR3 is TGTGCCATCAGTGAGTCTAGCGGGGGGGCCGGACTCTACAATGAGCAGTTCTTC. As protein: CAISESSGGAGLYNEQFF.

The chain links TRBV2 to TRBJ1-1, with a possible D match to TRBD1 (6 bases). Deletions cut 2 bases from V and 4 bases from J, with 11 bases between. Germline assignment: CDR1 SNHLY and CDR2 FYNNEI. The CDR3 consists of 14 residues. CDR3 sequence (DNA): TGTGCCAGCAGTGAACAGGTCAGGGGCACTGAAGCTTTCTTT. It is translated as CASSEQVRGTEAFF. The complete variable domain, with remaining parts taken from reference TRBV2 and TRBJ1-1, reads EPEVTQTPSHQVTQMGQEVILRCVPISNHLYFYWYRQILGQKVEFLVSFYNNEISEKSEIFDDQFSVERPDGSNFTLKIRSTKLEDSAMYFCASSEQVRGTEAFFGQGTRLTVV.

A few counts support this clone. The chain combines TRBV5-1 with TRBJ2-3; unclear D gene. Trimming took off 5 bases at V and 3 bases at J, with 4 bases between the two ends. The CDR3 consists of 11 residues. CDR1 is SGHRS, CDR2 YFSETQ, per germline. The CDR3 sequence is CASRATDTQYF. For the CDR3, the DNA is TGCGCCAGCAGGGCTACAGATACGCAGTATTTT.

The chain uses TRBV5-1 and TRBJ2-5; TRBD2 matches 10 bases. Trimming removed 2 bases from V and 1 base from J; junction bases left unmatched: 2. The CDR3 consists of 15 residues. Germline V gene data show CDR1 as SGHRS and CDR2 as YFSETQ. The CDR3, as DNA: TGCGCCAGCAGCTTAAGCGGGGGGGCCCAAGAGACCCAGTACTTC. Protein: CASSLSGGAQETQYF.

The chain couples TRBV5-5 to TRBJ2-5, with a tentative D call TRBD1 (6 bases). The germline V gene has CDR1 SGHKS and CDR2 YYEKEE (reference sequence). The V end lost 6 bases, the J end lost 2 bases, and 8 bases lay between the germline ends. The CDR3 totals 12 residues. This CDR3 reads CASTTGQETQYF. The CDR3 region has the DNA TGTGCCAGCACTACAGGGCAAGAGACCCAGTACTTC.

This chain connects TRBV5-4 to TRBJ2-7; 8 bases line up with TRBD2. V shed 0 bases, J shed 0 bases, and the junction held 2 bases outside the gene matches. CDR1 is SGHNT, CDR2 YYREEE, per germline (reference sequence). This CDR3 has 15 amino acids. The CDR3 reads CASSLGGGSSYEQYF. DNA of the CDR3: TGTGCCAGCAGCTTGGGCGGGGGGAGCTCCTACGAGCAGTACTTC.

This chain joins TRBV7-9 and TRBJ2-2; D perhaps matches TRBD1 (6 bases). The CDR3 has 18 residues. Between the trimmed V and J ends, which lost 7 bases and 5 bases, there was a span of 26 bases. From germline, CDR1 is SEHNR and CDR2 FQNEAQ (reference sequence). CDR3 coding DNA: TGTGCCAGCAAGGGGCAAACAGGGCCCCGAAGTAAGACCGGGGAGCTGTTTTTT. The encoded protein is CASKGQTGPRSKTGELFF.

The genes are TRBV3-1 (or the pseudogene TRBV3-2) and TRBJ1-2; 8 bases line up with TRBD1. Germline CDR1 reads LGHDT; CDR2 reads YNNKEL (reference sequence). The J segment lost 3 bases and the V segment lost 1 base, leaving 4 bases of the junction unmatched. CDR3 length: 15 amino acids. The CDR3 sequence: CASSQGSTGDYGYTF. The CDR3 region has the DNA TGTGCCAGCAGCCAAGGGTCGACAGGGGACTATGGCTACACCTTC.